The 18 T cell receptor beta chains listed next were all sequenced from one sample in a study of CD8 T cells in Susac syndrome. It was with random hexamers that 0.5 to 1 ug RNA was reverse transcribed. MiXCR was run by TCRdb on the immunoSEQ multiplex PCR reads, yielding one entry per CDR3 protein. The data hold around 200,000 distinct CDR3 sequences, with approximately 95% observed a single time. Specimen: CD4+ T cells from PBMCs. The receptors originated from a human donor with multiple sclerosis.

The V gene is TRBV7-2, the J gene TRBJ2-7; 8 bases line up with TRBD1. V dropped 3 bases and J dropped 4; count of bases not matched to a gene: 8. There are 15 residues in the CDR3. The V gene's germline CDR1 is SGHTA and CDR2 FQGNSA. The CDR3 sequence is CASSFGQGLNYEQYF. The DNA for the CDR3 is TGTGCCAGCAGCTTCGGACAGGGCCTAAATTACGAGCAGTACTTC. Variable domain in full (rest from reference TRBV7-2 and TRBJ2-7): GAGVSQSPSNKVTEKGKDVELRCDPISGHTALYWYRQSLGQGLEFLIYFQGNSAPDKSGLPSDRFSAERTGGSVSTLTIQRTQQEDSAVYLCASSFGQGLNYEQYFGPGTRLTVT.

As for this clonotype: The junction departs from germline at one end; a sequencing error may be responsible. The chain has TRBV3-1 and TRBJ1-1, with TRBD1 as a possible D gene (5 bases). This CDR3 is 14 amino acids long. CDR1 and CDR2 from the germline V gene are LGHDT and YNNKEL (reference sequence). This CDR3 reads CASSEDSLNTEAFF. In DNA form, the CDR3 reads TGTGCCAGCAGCGAAGACAGCCTGAACACTGAAGCTTTCTTT.

This chain uses TRBV27 with TRBJ2-7; 10 nucleotides match TRBD1. CDR3 size: 17 residues. Losses at the gene ends were 2 bases for V and 0 bases for J; bases not matched to a gene: 7. The germline CDR1 and CDR2 sequences are MNHEY and SMNVEV (reference sequence). CDR3 bases: TGTGCCAGCAGTTTAGCACGGACAGGGGGTTCCTCCTACGAGCAGTACTTC. Translated, it gives CASSLARTGGSSYEQYF.

The chain has TRBV29-1 and TRBJ2-3, with 7 bases identical to TRBD1. V lost 5 bases to trimming and J lost 2 bases; unmatched junction nucleotides: 4. This CDR3 has 13 amino acids. CDR1 SQVTM and CDR2 ANQGSEA come from the germline V gene. CDR3: CSVYDRATDTQYF. The DNA for the CDR3 is TGCAGCGTTTACGACAGGGCCACAGATACGCAGTATTTT.

This clonotype has more than one count but fewer than ten. The chain combines TRBV6-1 with TRBJ2-1; 10 bases align to TRBD1. Germline V gene sequence: CDR1 MNHNS, CDR2 SASEGT. The CDR3 runs 14 residues. The V segment lost 9 bases and the J segment 8 bases; nucleotides outside the gene matches: 10. The CDR3 sequence: CARTNGTGEDEQFF. The CDR3, as DNA: TGTGCCAGAACCAACGGGACAGGGGAAGATGAGCAGTTCTTC.

The rearrangement joins TRBV6-2 or TRBV6-3 to TRBJ2-1; possible D gene TRBD2, 6 bases. From germline, CDR1 is MNHEY and CDR2 SVGEGT. Trimming took 6 bases from V and 6 from J, leaving 12 bases between them. The CDR3 is 13 residues long. The CDR3 loop is CASSLGLTNEQFF. The CDR3 bases are TGTGCCAGCAGCCTAGGACTAACCAATGAGCAGTTCTTC.

The chain employs TRBV7-8 and TRBJ2-7, with a tentative D call TRBD2 (5 bases). V lost 6 bases and J lost 7, with 13 bases in between. The CDR3 is 12 residues long. In germline, CDR1 is SGHVS, CDR2 FQNEAQ. CDR3 residues: CASSSGVSEQYF. The CDR3 DNA follows: TGTGCCAGCAGTTCCGGGGTTAGTGAGCAGTACTTC.

The V and J genes are TRBV20-1 and TRBJ2-5; TRBD1 might be the D (6 bases). With 2 bases removed from V and 3 bases from J, the gap between germline ends came to 16 bases. The CDR3 totals 15 residues. Germline CDR1 DFQATT, CDR2 SNEGSKA (reference sequence). The DNA for the CDR3 is TGCAGTGCTAGAAATCCGGGACAAATAGAAGAGACCCAGTACTTC. Translating gives CSARNPGQIEETQYF.

V gene TRBV5-1 combines with J gene TRBJ2-2, with D maybe TRBD2 (7 bases). The CDR3 totals 15 residues. Trimming took off 3 bases at V and 4 bases at J, with 13 bases between the two ends. Per the germline V gene, CDR1 is SGHRS and CDR2 is YFSETQ. CDR3 in DNA: TGCGCCAGCAGCTCGACGGCGGGGGCCACCGGGGAGCTGTTTTTT. Residues: CASSSTAGATGELFF.

This chain uses TRBV4-3 with TRBJ1-2; a possible D gene is TRBD1 (5 bases). Germline values: CDR1 LGHNA, CDR2 YSLEER. Between the trimmed V and J ends, which lost 0 bases and 1 base, there was a span of 9 bases. This CDR3 spans 15 amino acids. The CDR3 DNA is TGCGCCAGCAGCCAAGACCCAGGGAGTAACTATGGCTACACCTTC. Protein sequence: CASSQDPGSNYGYTF.

This sequence joins TRBV20-1 and TRBJ2-7; D is ambiguous. The CDR3 loop spans 15 amino acids. CDR1 is DFQATT, CDR2 SNEGSKA, per germline (reference sequence). Trimming took 0 bases from V and 2 from J, leaving 14 bases between them. Here the CDR3 reads CSARDGSAVTYEQYF. CDR3 sequence (DNA): TGCAGTGCTAGAGATGGTTCGGCTGTGACCTACGAGCAGTACTTC.

A single count supports this clonotype. J is TRBJ1-2 and V is TRBV3-1, with a weak D call TRBD1 (5 bases). V was pared by 1 base and J by 5 bases, with 8 bases between. Germline V gives CDR1 LGHDT, CDR2 YNNKEL (reference sequence). The CDR3 is 13 amino acids. The CDR3 DNA is TGTGCCAGCAGCCAAGTGGGGGATTATGGCTACACCTTC. It encodes CASSQVGDYGYTF.

The rearrangement uses TRBV30 and TRBJ1-1, with D possibly being TRBD1 (5 bases). This CDR3 has 14 residues. Per germline, CDR1 GTSNPN and CDR2 SVGIG (reference sequence). V lost 2 bases to trimming and J lost 2 bases, with 12 bases between them. CDR3 DNA: TGTGCCTGGAGTATGCACCGGGGCAACACTGAAGCTTTCTTT. Its translation is CAWSMHRGNTEAFF.

The chain employs TRBV28 and TRBJ2-4; 8 nucleotides agree with TRBD2. Germline-derived CDR1 and CDR2 are MDHEN and SYDVKM. Trimming cost V 6 bases and J 9 bases; bases outside gene matches: 10. CDR3 length: 14 residues. CDR3 protein: CASRTAGAGSIQYF. The CDR3 bases are TGTGCCAGCAGGACAGCGGGGGCCGGGAGCATTCAGTACTTC.

This rearrangement joins TRBV20-1 to TRBJ2-7, with D maybe TRBD2 (5 bases). Germline CDR1 DFQATT, CDR2 SNEGSKA (reference sequence). V shed 0 bases and J shed 1 base, with 10 bases lying between them. The CDR3 is 14 residues long. The DNA for the CDR3 is TGCAGTGCTAGAGAAATTCGGGGTTCCTACGAGCAGTACTTC. Amino acids: CSAREIRGSYEQYF.

J is TRBJ2-7 and V is TRBV29-1; a possible D gene is TRBD1 (6 bases). The CDR3 totals 12 residues. From germline, CDR1 is SQVTM and CDR2 ANQGSEA. The V gene lost 4 bases and the J gene lost 2 bases, with 9 bases spanning the gap. In nucleotides, the CDR3 is TGCAGCGTTGTGACAGGACCCTACGAGCAGTACTTC. Protein: CSVVTGPYEQYF.

The chain couples TRBV24-1 to TRBJ1-3; no firm D call. V lost 2 bases, J lost 0 bases, and 7 bases lay in between. The germline V gene has CDR1 KGHDR and CDR2 SFDVKD. The CDR3 spans 15 residues. The CDR3 sequence: CATSDSSGSGNTIYF. The CDR3 DNA sequence: TGTGCCACCAGTGATTCGAGCGGCTCTGGAAACACCATATATTTT.

This clonotype was seen only once. The chain combines TRBV10-3 with TRBJ2-7; D possibly matches TRBD1 or TRBD2 (5 bases each). The CDR3 covers 14 residues. The V end lost 4 bases, the J end lost 3 bases, and 13 bases lay between the germline ends. The germline gives CDR1 ENHRY, CDR2 SYGVKD. The CDR3 DNA sequence: TGTGCCATCAGTGTTGGGGGTCAGGACTACGAGCAGTACTTC. Protein: CAISVGGQDYEQYF.